A single sample gave rise to the 31 T cell receptor beta chains below, sequenced in a study of Graves' ophthalmopathy and Graves' hyperthyroidism. Amplification of the TCR beta CDR3 regions used RNA transcripts (as template). Investigators did first-round RT-PCR with HTBI primers, then second-round multiplex PCR. Each CDR3 protein is one row after TCRdb ran MiXCR on the multiplex PCR reads. The table has 400,000 to 450,000 distinct CDR3 sequences, 20% to 25% seen once. Specimen: peripheral blood. The receptors come from a woman aged 18-29 years with stable Graves' hyperthyroidism.

CDR3 in DNA: TGTGCCAGCAGTTCACAGGGGGCTAAGGAGCAGTACTTC. This gives the protein CASSSQGAKEQYF. The rearrangement links TRBV12-3 or TRBV12-4 to TRBJ2-7, with 9 nucleotides matching TRBD1. The CDR3 contains 13 residues. The V segment lost 4 bases and the J segment 7 bases; nucleotides outside the gene matches: 5.

This clonotype was picked up many times. The CDR3, as DNA: TGTGCCAGCAGCTTGTCCGGGACAGGGGAAAAGCAGTACTTC. Encoded protein: CASSLSGTGEKQYF. The chain uses TRBV7-2 and TRBJ2-7; 10 bases are shared with TRBD1. Trimming at V came to 3 bases and at J to 8 bases, leaving 7 bases not matched to a gene. The germline V gene has CDR1 SGHTA and CDR2 FQGNSA. CDR3 length equals 14 residues. The entire variable domain, with the rest obtained from reference TRBV7-2 and TRBJ2-7, is as follows: GAGVSQSPSNKVTEKGKDVELRCDPISGHTALYWYRQSLGQGLEFLIYFQGNSAPDKSGLPSDRFSAERTGGSVSTLTIQRTQQEDSAVYLCASSLSGTGEKQYFGPGTRLTVT.

This CDR3 reads CASSSDIRGETQYF. The DNA for the CDR3 is TGTGCCAGCAGCTCGGACATACGAGGGGAGACCCAGTACTTC. The rearrangement uses TRBV6-2 or TRBV6-3 and TRBJ2-5; tentatively, D is TRBD1 or TRBD2 (5 bases each). CDR1 is MNHEY, CDR2 SVGEGT, per germline. There are 14 residues in the CDR3. V was cut by 6 bases and J by 5 bases, with 16 bases left in between.

This clonotype was seen more than once but under ten times. The genes are TRBV10-2 and TRBJ2-7; 8 bases line up with TRBD2. Germline CDR1 is WSHSY and CDR2 is SAAADI. The V gene end was trimmed by 7 bases and the J gene end by 2 bases; junction bases not matched to a gene: 16. The CDR3 spans 17 residues. CDR3 in amino acids: CASKGFGASGFTYEQYF. The CDR3 DNA sequence: TGCGCCAGCAAGGGATTTGGGGCTAGCGGGTTCACCTACGAGCAGTACTTC.

This clonotype has a count of ten or more. J is TRBJ1-5 and V is TRBV19; a weak D match, TRBD1 (5 bases). Germline-derived CDR1 and CDR2 are LNHDA and SQIVND (reference sequence). The CDR3 loop spans 16 amino acids. Trimming removed 7 bases from V and 4 bases from J, with 20 bases in between. The CDR3 here is CASKITAGHMNQPQHF. CDR3 nucleotide sequence: TGTGCCAGTAAGATCACCGCAGGACATATGAATCAGCCCCAGCATTTT.

J is TRBJ2-7 and V is TRBV9; D remains ambiguous. The germline V and J ends were trimmed by 5 bases and 0 bases, with 12 bases remaining between them. CDR1 is SGDLS and CDR2 is YYNGEE in the germline V gene. This CDR3 has 14 amino acids. CDR3 sequence reads: CASSNTHLSYEQYF. In DNA form, the CDR3 reads TGTGCCAGCAGTAACACCCACCTCTCCTACGAGCAGTACTTC. The variable domain in full, with the rest retrieved from reference TRBV9 and TRBJ2-7, is DSGVTQTPKHLITATGQRVTLRCSPRSGDLSVYWYQQSLDQGLQFLIQYYNGEERAKGNILERFSAQQFPDLHSELNLSSLELGDSALYFCASSNTHLSYEQYFGPGTRLTVT.

This clonotype came up many times. The V call is TRBV10-3, the J call TRBJ2-5, with TRBD1 matching 7 bases. The ends lost 2 bases at V and 5 bases at J; junction bases unmatched: 5. The CDR3 length is 14 residues. Germline CDR1 and CDR2: ENHRY and SYGVKD. CDR3 protein: CAISEGQDGETQYF. As DNA, the CDR3 is TGTGCCATCAGTGAGGGACAGGACGGGGAGACCCAGTACTTC.

As concerns this clonotype: The junction shows a germline mismatch at one end, possibly a read error. The gene calls are TRBV25-1 and TRBJ2-7; 7 nucleotides agree with TRBD1. CDR3 length: 13 residues. CDR1 is MGHDK and CDR2 is SYGVNS in the germline V gene. Here the CDR3 reads CVSSEGGTYEQYF. CDR3 nucleotides: TGTGTCAGCAGTGAAGGGGGCACCTACGAGCAGTACTTC.

This clonotype was counted many times. The V and J genes are TRBV7-3 and TRBJ1-3; D unclear. The CDR3 loop spans 17 amino acids. CDR1 and CDR2 from the germline V gene are SGHTA and FQGTGA. Between the trimmed V and J ends, which lost 8 bases and 5 bases, there was a span of 25 bases. The CDR3 protein is CASWIALPRRERNTIYF. CDR3 sequence (DNA): TGTGCCAGCTGGATTGCTCTGCCCCGGCGTGAGAGAAACACCATATATTTT. Looking up the rest from reference TRBV7-3 and TRBJ1-3 gives the full variable domain: GAGVSQTPSNKVTEKGKYVELRCDPISGHTALYWYRQSLGQGPEFLIYFQGTGAADDSGLPNDRFFAVRPEGSVSTLKIQRTERGDSAVYLCASWIALPRRERNTIYFGEGSWLTVV.

Turning to this clonotype: A junction boundary mismatches the germline segment, possibly from a read error. The rearrangement uses TRBV5-1 and TRBJ1-1, with D maybe TRBD1 (6 bases). Germline-derived CDR1 and CDR2 are SGHRS and YFSETQ. The CDR3 length is 14 residues. This CDR3 reads CAISLDSMNTEACF. The CDR3 DNA reads TGCGCCATCAGCTTGGACAGCATGAACACTGAAGCTTGCTTT.

This clonotype occurred many times. V gene TRBV19 combines with J gene TRBJ1-5; possibly TRBD1 for D (5 bases). Germline CDR1 and CDR2: LNHDA and SQIVND (reference sequence). V was clipped by 6 bases and J by 6 bases, with 15 bases between them. This CDR3 has 14 amino acids. In nucleotides, the CDR3 is TGTGCCAGTAGCCTACGACCAGGGATTCAGCCCCAGCATTTT. It translates to CASSLRPGIQPQHF.

Comments on this clonotype: Its ends do not fully match the called genes, so a read error is possible. V usage is TRBV19 and J usage is TRBJ2-2, with a possible D match to TRBD2 (5 bases). The CDR3 loop spans 13 amino acids. Germline V lookup: CDR1 LNHDA, CDR2 SQIVND (reference sequence). This CDR3 is CASSIRRTGELWF. The CDR3 bases are TGTGCCAGTAGTATACGGAGGACCGGGGAGCTGTGGTTT.

This clonotype was detected ten times or more. The rearrangement joins TRBV6-5 to TRBJ1-1; 9 nucleotides align to TRBD1. Germline V gene data show CDR1 as MNHEY and CDR2 as SVGAGI. This CDR3 region has 14 residues. Trimming removed 7 bases from V and 3 bases from J; junction bases left unmatched: 6. The CDR3 coding sequence is TGTGCCAGCACTCCGGACAGGGGAGACACTGAAGCTTTCTTT. Protein sequence: CASTPDRGDTEAFF.

This clonotype was counted ten times or more. The rearrangement links TRBV10-2 to TRBJ2-7, with TRBD2 matching 9 bases. The V gene end was trimmed by 8 bases and the J gene end by 2 bases; junction bases not matched to a gene: 7. This CDR3 has 14 residues. Germline CDR1 WSHSY, CDR2 SAAADI. This CDR3 is CASGVAGGPYEQYF. CDR3 bases: TGCGCCAGCGGCGTTGCGGGAGGGCCCTACGAGCAGTACTTC.

There are many counts of this clonotype. The chain employs TRBV2 and TRBJ2-5, with a possible D match to TRBD1 (5 bases). The CDR3 spans 12 residues. Deletions cut 4 bases from V and 5 bases from J, with 8 bases between. The germline V gene has CDR1 SNHLY and CDR2 FYNNEI. CDR3 DNA: TGTGCCAGCAGTGCAGGGTGGGAGACCCAGTACTTC. Amino acid sequence: CASSAGWETQYF.

This clonotype was recorded at least ten times. The gene calls are TRBV19 and TRBJ2-4, with 9 bases aligning to TRBD2. Germline CDR1 LNHDA, CDR2 SQIVND (reference sequence). This CDR3 spans 13 amino acids. The ends lost 3 bases at V and 8 bases at J; junction bases unmatched: 2. CDR3 protein: CASSIKRGDIQYF. CDR3 DNA sequence: TGTGCCAGTAGTATCAAGCGGGGGGACATTCAGTACTTC.

About this clonotype itself: One base away lies a much larger clone, so this may be a sequencing read error. The V and J genes are TRBV18 and TRBJ1-1; D gene ambiguous. The CDR3 is 13 amino acids. Germline V gene lookup returns CDR1 KGHSH and CDR2 LQKENI. The CDR3 loop reads CASSVDTNTEACF. DNA for the CDR3: TGTGCCAGCTCGGTCGACACGAACACTGAAGCTTGCTTT. Using reference TRBV18 and TRBJ1-1 for the parts outside the CDR3, the full variable domain is NAGVMQNPRHLVRRRGQEARLRCSPMKGHSHVYWYRQLPEEGLKFMVYLQKENIIDESGMPKERFSAEFPKEGPSILRIQQVVRGDSAAYFCASSVDTNTEACFGQGTRLTVV.

This clonotype was counted ten times or more. This sequence joins TRBV12-3 or TRBV12-4 and TRBJ1-1; 10 bases align to TRBD1. V lost 8 bases to trimming and J lost 3 bases; unmatched junction nucleotides: 9. The CDR3 totals 15 residues. The CDR3 DNA sequence: TGTGCCAGCGTCCGGGACAGGGGAGATCACACTGAAGCTTTCTTT. Translated, it gives CASVRDRGDHTEAFF.

The V gene is TRBV7-9, the J gene TRBJ1-6; the D gene is possibly TRBD1 (6 bases). CDR1 is SEHNR, CDR2 FQNEAQ, per germline (reference sequence). V lost 7 bases and J lost 7, with 14 bases in between. This CDR3 is 14 amino acids long. DNA for the CDR3: TGTGCCAGCACCAAAAGAGGGGGAAATTCACCCCTCCACTTT. It yields the protein CASTKRGGNSPLHF. The full variable domain, in which reference TRBV7-9 and TRBJ1-6 provide the parts outside the CDR3, is DTGVSQNPRHKITKRGQNVTFRCDPISEHNRLYWYRQTLGQGPEFLTYFQNEAQLEKSRLLSDRFSAERPKGSFSTLEIQRTEQGDSAMYLCASTKRGGNSPLHFGNGTRLTVT.

This clonotype was recorded at least ten times. The junction shows a germline mismatch at one end, possibly a read error. The J gene is TRBJ1-6, the V gene TRBV30; 7 bases agree with TRBD1. CDR1 is GTSNPN, CDR2 SVGIG, per germline (reference sequence). The CDR3 covers 13 residues. For the CDR3, the DNA is TGTGCCCGGAGACAGGGATCGAGCTCACCCCTCCACTTT. Protein sequence: CARRQGSSSPLHF.

At least ten counts were recorded for this clonotype. The rearrangement uses TRBV25-1 and TRBJ1-1; no clear D. V shed 4 bases and J shed 3 bases, with 18 bases lying between them. CDR1 is MGHDK, CDR2 SYGVNS, per germline. The CDR3 spans 16 residues. The CDR3: CASSAPPGGLDTEAFF. As DNA, the CDR3 is TGTGCCAGCAGTGCCCCTCCGGGAGGCTTGGACACTGAAGCTTTCTTT.

This clonotype occurred many times. The chain has TRBV19 and TRBJ1-1; D remains unclear. Germline CDR1 reads LNHDA; CDR2 reads SQIVND (reference sequence). This CDR3 comprises 14 residues. V was trimmed by 5 bases and J by 3 bases, leaving 13 bases between them. CDR3 nucleotide sequence: TGTGCCAGTAGTCACCGGTCGGCGGACACTGAAGCTTTCTTT. Protein sequence: CASSHRSADTEAFF.

The sample holds many counts of this clonotype. The rearrangement joins TRBV6-5 to TRBJ1-6, with 8 nucleotides matching TRBD1. Germline values: CDR1 MNHEY, CDR2 SVGAGI. The CDR3 is 16 residues long. The trim removed 0 bases at V and 10 bases at J, leaving 8 bases unmatched. CDR3 region: CASSYSIQGARSPLHF. CDR3 DNA sequence: TGTGCCAGCAGTTACTCGATCCAGGGGGCTCGATCACCCCTCCACTTT.

The chain is built from TRBV28 and TRBJ1-2; D is undetermined. The CDR3 runs to 12 residues. V was shortened by 6 bases and J by 6 bases, with 11 bases between the two germline ends. From germline, CDR1 is MDHEN and CDR2 SYDVKM. The CDR3 region is CASRPQSHGYTF. CDR3 sequence (DNA): TGTGCCAGCAGACCCCAATCTCATGGCTACACCTTC.

This clonotype was observed at least ten times. The chain couples TRBV20-1 to TRBJ2-3; D unclear. Trimming removed 3 bases at V and 9 bases at J, with 13 bases between. This CDR3 spans 12 amino acids. CDR1 is DFQATT and CDR2 is SNEGSKA in the germline V gene (reference sequence). The CDR3 loop is CSASLVGGTQYF. For the CDR3, the DNA is TGCAGTGCTAGTCTGGTTGGTGGCACGCAGTATTTT.

This clonotype was observed a few times. The CDR3 reads CASSLEDIDNSPLHF. The DNA for the CDR3 is TGTGCCAGCAGCTTAGAGGACATAGATAATTCACCCCTCCACTTT. The genes are TRBV11-2 and TRBJ1-6, with D possibly TRBD1 on 5 matching bases. CDR3 length: 15 amino acids. Trimming removed 0 bases at V and 5 bases at J, with 8 bases between. Germline V gene sequence: CDR1 SGHAT, CDR2 FQNNGV.

The table lists this clonotype with many counts. The chain links TRBV7-2 to TRBJ2-2; 11 bases match TRBD2. The CDR3 runs 15 residues. V lost 3 bases and J lost 7; bases outside the gene matches: 4. Germline V CDR1 and CDR2: SGHTA, FQGNSA. The DNA for the CDR3 is TGTGCCAGCAGCTTGACTAGCGGGACGGGCGGGGAGCTGTTTTTT. It yields the protein CASSLTSGTGGELFF.

This clonotype was observed at least ten times. This chain joins TRBV5-1 and TRBJ1-1; TRBD1 might be the D (5 bases). The germline V and J ends were trimmed by 6 bases and 3 bases, with 15 bases remaining between them. Germline CDR1 reads SGHRS; CDR2 reads YFSETQ. The CDR3 runs 14 residues. CDR3 amino acids: CASTEGQGYTEAFF. The DNA of the CDR3 is TGCGCCAGCACCGAGGGCCAGGGTTACACTGAAGCTTTCTTT.

This clonotype has a count of ten or more. A clone one base away is much larger, so this may be a read error. This chain joins TRBV12-3 or TRBV12-4 and TRBJ2-5, with 9 nucleotides matching TRBD2. The CDR3 has 14 amino acids. CDR3 amino acids: CASSFRVAGETKYF. CDR3 DNA: TGTGCCAGCAGTTTTCGGGTAGCGGGAGAGACCAAGTACTTC.

This clonotype was seen many times. The CDR3 spells CASTRPGTGYEQYF. CDR3 sequence (DNA): TGTGCCAGCACAAGACCTGGGACAGGGTACGAGCAGTACTTC. This chain connects TRBV7-2 to TRBJ2-7; 9 positions agree with TRBD1. The CDR3 extends over 14 amino acids. V lost 7 bases, J lost 4 bases, and 8 bases stayed unmatched. CDR1 is SGHTA, CDR2 FQGNSA, per germline. The full variable domain, in which reference TRBV7-2 and TRBJ2-7 provide the parts outside the CDR3, is GAGVSQSPSNKVTEKGKDVELRCDPISGHTALYWYRQSLGQGLEFLIYFQGNSAPDKSGLPSDRFSAERTGGSVSTLTIQRTQQEDSAVYLCASTRPGTGYEQYFGPGTRLTVT.

In DNA, the CDR3 is TGTGCCAGCAGCTTAATGGGACCCCGTGAGACCCAGTACTTC. Its protein product is CASSLMGPRETQYF. The rearrangement joins TRBV7-3 to TRBJ2-5, with D possibly called TRBD1 or TRBD2 (5 bases each). CDR3 length: 14 residues. Germline V CDR1 and CDR2: SGHTA, FQGTGA. Between the trimmed V and J ends, which lost 1 base and 5 bases, there was a span of 11 bases.